Reported below is one T cell receptor (beta chain). The data were taken from a study of cytomegalovirus exposure and HLA in healthy donors. This PCR relied on a set of 60 Vbeta primers and 13 Jbeta primers. Assay: immunoSEQ multiplex PCR; the TCRdb copy retains only in-frame clones and omits some. The sample includes some 110,000 clones, approximately 60% seen only once; the top ten take 2.2%. The CDR3 runs 15 residues. CDR1 and CDR2 from the germline V gene are SEHNR and FQNEAQ (reference sequence). Trimming at V came to 6 bases and at J to 0 bases, leaving 5 bases not matched to a gene. The chain employs TRBV7-9 and TRBJ1-2; the match to TRBD1 covers 9 bases. This TCR came from a woman in her 30s in good health and CMV-seronegative. Sequenced material: PBMCs. The CDR3 here is CASRAGTGSNYGYTF. CDR3 sequence (DNA): TGTGCCAGCAGGGCAGGGACAGGGTCTAACTATGGCTACACCTTC.